This T cell receptor (beta chain) comes out of a study of regulatory T cells in long-lasting Graves disease. The study's findings and limits: Persistent patients shared more public clonotypes (approximately 2,800) than new patients (roughly 970). TRBV28 was favored in persistent disease, as were TRBJ1-2 and TRBJ2-5.

Arm-PCR with iRepertoire HTBI primers amplified the CDR3 regions for these TCR beta libraries. TCRdb called the multiplex PCR reads again in MiXCR, with one record for every CDR3 protein. The sample shows roughly 420,000 distinct CDR3 sequences, about a sixth of them seen only once. This clonotype appeared a few times. Its antigen is not identified. Time point reported: newly diagnosed GD, antithyroid drugs for less than 3 months. PBMC-derived RNA was used for the TCR library. Germline V gives CDR1 MGHDK, CDR2 SYGVNS. CDR3 length: 17 amino acids. The V and J ends lost 1 base and 2 bases respectively, with 17 bases between them. These data were also filed under a second study, of T cells in Graves' hyperthyroidism and ophthalmopathy. From that report: Carried out on the TCR CDR3, a first-round RT-PCR used the HTBI primer set.

V gene TRBV25-1 combines with J gene TRBJ2-5, with D tentatively TRBD2 (5 bases). The clonotype originates from a woman under 30 with Graves disease. The sequenced sample was peripheral blood mononuclear cells (PBMCs), obtained at new diagnosis, from a patient treated with antithyroid drugs. The CDR3 protein is CASSELEGVGLQETQYF. The CDR3 DNA is TGTGCCAGCAGTGAATTAGAGGGAGTGGGTCTTCAAGAGACCCAGTACTTC. The whole variable domain, filled in from reference TRBV25-1 and TRBJ2-5, reads EADIYQTPRYLVIGTGKKITLECSQTMGHDKMYWYQQDPGMELHLIHYSYGVNSTEKGDLSSESTVSRIRTEHFPLTLESARPSHTSQYLCASSELEGVGLQETQYFGPGTRLLVL.